These T cell receptor beta chains were read from a single sample in a study of early T cells in non-severe SARS-CoV-2 infection. TCRdb itself ran the 5' RACE reads through MiXCR, one entry per CDR3 protein. The table has tens of thousands of distinct CDR3 sequences, more than 4% seen once; the top ten hold approximately 2.4%. The sequenced sample consisted of whole blood. These TCRs come from an adult who was a healthcare worker with PCR-confirmed SARS-CoV-2 infection or an uninfected control (not recorded which). CDR3s include the opening cysteine and the closing phenylalanine or tryptophan. D genes are given only for firm matches. Where a row states a size, it is once, few, many or the class of an expanded clone; other rows omit it.

>TRBV19|few|TRBJ1-5|.
CASSRSNQPQHF
TGTGCCAGTAGTCGTAGCAATCAGCCCCAGCATTTT
>TRBV12-3/TRBV12-4|.|TRBJ1-6|TRBD1
CASSRGTGRNSPLHF
TGTGCCAGCAGTAGGGGGACAGGGCGGAATTCACCCCTCCACTTT
>TRBV4-1|many|TRBJ2-1|.
CASSQSWDHSGEQFF
TGCGCCAGCAGCCAATCCTGGGACCATAGCGGTGAGCAGTTCTTC
>TRBV21-1|.|TRBJ2-3|.
CASSKPGLMVFSTDTQYF
TGTGCCAGCAGCAAACCAGGGTTGATGGTATTCAGCACAGATACGCAGTATTTT
>TRBV6-4|.|TRBJ2-3|TRBD2
CASSQTSASTDTQYF
TGTGCCAGCAGCCAGACTAGCGCGAGCACAGATACGCAGTATTTT
>TRBV11-2|many|TRBJ2-7|TRBD2
CASGMGLAYEQYF
TGTGCCAGCGGGATGGGACTAGCCTACGAGCAGTACTTC
>TRBV6-1|many|TRBJ1-1|TRBD1
CASSAGQGNTEAFF
TGTGCCAGCAGTGCGGGACAGGGGAACACTGAAGCTTTCTTT
>TRBV19|many|TRBJ2-5|.
CASSTTGPGQETQYF
TGTGCCAGTAGTACGACGGGACCAGGGCAAGAGACCCAGTACTTC
>TRBV18|many|TRBJ2-7|TRBD1
CASSPSIQTGFDEQYF
TGTGCCAGCTCACCTAGTATACAGACAGGGTTCGACGAGCAGTACTTC
>TRBV24-1|many|TRBJ2-2|.
CATSEGLLGELFF
TGTGCCACCAGTGAGGGCCTCCTCGGGGAGCTGTTTTTT
>TRBV7-8|many|TRBJ2-1|TRBD2
CAIFLTASGRGSSYNEQFF
TGTGCCATCTTCCTCACGGCTAGCGGGAGGGGGAGCTCCTACAATGAGCAGTTCTTC